The 21 T cell receptor beta chains presented below share a single source sample, sequenced in a study of T cell repertoires in cytomegalovirus infection. From the reads, TCRdb called clonotypes with MiXCR, one entry per CDR3 protein. The sample includes about 490,000 distinct CDR3 sequences, 26% of them seen just once. The sample taken for sequencing was PBMCs. The receptors shown here come from a human donor in good health (CMV status not recorded). Some clones in this sample may be carry-over from other donors' samples.

V and J are TRBV4-1 and TRBJ2-2, with TRBD2 identical over 7 bases. The V and J ends lost 0 bases and 0 bases, in that order; junction bases with no gene match: 4. CDR3 length: 17 residues. CDR1 and CDR2 from the germline V gene are MGHRA and YSYEKL. The CDR3 here is CASSQEDLAANTGELFF. The CDR3 bases are TGCGCCAGCAGCCAAGAGGACCTAGCGGCGAACACCGGGGAGCTGTTTTTT.

This chain joins TRBV12-3 or TRBV12-4 and TRBJ1-5, with D hard to call. Trimming removed 1 base at V and 5 bases at J, with 9 bases between. The CDR3 runs to 14 residues. In nucleotides, the CDR3 is TGTGCCAGCAGTTTAGAACGGAGCGATCAGCCCCAGCATTTT. As protein: CASSLERSDQPQHF.

V and J are TRBV28 and TRBJ2-3; 8 nucleotides align to TRBD2. V shed 5 bases, J shed 3 bases, and the junction held 16 bases outside the gene matches. The V gene's germline CDR1 is MDHEN and CDR2 SYDVKM. This CDR3 is 18 amino acids long. The CDR3 reads CASSPRLHSGSLTDTQYF. CDR3 sequence (DNA): TGTGCCAGCAGTCCACGACTCCACAGCGGGAGCCTTACAGATACGCAGTATTTT.

This chain joins TRBV7-6 and TRBJ1-5; 10 bases are shared with TRBD1. The CDR3 consists of 16 residues. Trimming cost V 5 bases and J 2 bases; bases outside gene matches: 6. The germline CDR1 and CDR2 sequences are SGHVS and FNYEAQ. The CDR3 region has the DNA TGTGCCAGCAGCCCGGGACAGGGGACCGGCAATCAGCCCCAGCATTTT. This gives the protein CASSPGQGTGNQPQHF. Variable domain in full (rest from reference TRBV7-6 and TRBJ1-5): GAGVSQSPRYKVTKRGQDVALRCDPISGHVSLYWYRQALGQGPEFLTYFNYEAQQDKSGLPNDRFSAERPEGSISTLTIQRTEQRDSAMYRCASSPGQGTGNQPQHFGDGTRLSIL.

The chain is built from TRBV6-1 and TRBJ1-2; 9 bases line up with TRBD1. V shed 5 bases and J 4 bases; nucleotides not matched to a gene: 11. Germline V gene lookup returns CDR1 MNHNS and CDR2 SASEGT. The CDR3 runs to 16 residues. DNA of the CDR3: TGTGCCAGCAGTTTCGAGGGACAGGGAGGTCTCTATGGCTACACCTTC. Residues: CASSFEGQGGLYGYTF.

This clonotype was picked up a small number of times. The chain couples TRBV4-1 to TRBJ2-2; TRBD2 matches at 11 bases. With V trimmed by 4 bases and J by 4 bases, 8 bases remained unmatched. The germline V gene encodes CDR1 MGHRA and CDR2 YSYEKL. This CDR3 contains 17 residues. The chain's CDR3 is CASSPPGLAGGTGELFF. The CDR3 DNA follows: TGCGCCAGCAGCCCGCCAGGGCTAGCGGGAGGCACCGGGGAGCTGTTTTTT.

The chain joins TRBV5-1 to TRBJ1-2, with 8 bases that match TRBD1. V lost 1 base to trimming and J lost 4 bases; unmatched junction nucleotides: 6. Germline CDR1 is SGHRS and CDR2 is YFSETQ. The CDR3 has 15 residues. CDR3 in DNA: TGCGCCAGCAGCTTGTGGGACAGGAGGGTCTATGGCTACACCTTC. It encodes CASSLWDRRVYGYTF. Together with reference TRBV5-1 and TRBJ1-2, the CDR3 gives the full variable domain: KAGVTQTPRYLIKTRGQQVTLSCSPISGHRSVSWYQQTPGQGLQFLFEYFSETQRNKGNFPGRFSGRQFSNSRSEMNVSTLELGDSALYLCASSLWDRRVYGYTFGSGTRLTVV.

This chain links TRBV2 with TRBJ2-3, with D possibly TRBD2 on 5 matching bases. V dropped 3 bases and J dropped 2 bases, with 12 bases sitting between them. Germline-derived CDR1 and CDR2 are SNHLY and FYNNEI. The CDR3 spans 15 residues. The CDR3 loop reads CASSDNGIPTDTQYF. CDR3 in DNA: TGTGCCAGCAGTGATAACGGGATTCCCACAGATACGCAGTATTTT.

The rearrangement uses TRBV6-6 and TRBJ2-6; 9 bases match TRBD1. This CDR3 spans 17 amino acids. Germline loops: CDR1 MNHNY, CDR2 SVGAGI (reference sequence). Unmatched junction bases numbered 8, after V lost 4 bases and J lost 4 bases. CDR3 DNA sequence: TGTGCCAGCAGTTCCCGGGACAGGGTGGCCGGGGCCAACGTCCTGACTTTC. Translated, it gives CASSSRDRVAGANVLTF.

This clonotype has only a few counts. J is TRBJ2-3 and V is TRBV7-8, with 12 bases matching TRBD2. This CDR3 is built from 18 residues. Germline CDR1 and CDR2: SGHVS and FQNEAQ. The V and J ends lost 0 bases and 5 bases, in that order; junction bases with no gene match: 9. In DNA, the CDR3 is TGTGCCAGCAGCTTAGCCCCCCGACTAGCGGGAGAGCGAGATACGCAGTATTTT. Its protein is CASSLAPRLAGERDTQYF.

Ten or more counts support this clonotype. The genes are TRBV7-2 and TRBJ1-1; D ambiguous. V shed 2 bases and J shed 6 bases, with 16 bases lying between them. CDR3 length equals 15 residues. The germline V gene encodes CDR1 SGHTA and CDR2 FQGNSA. CDR3 DNA sequence: TGTGCCAGCAGCTTAAGGGAGGTGCCCAACGCTGAAGCTTTCTTT. It translates to CASSLREVPNAEAFF.

The rearrangement joins TRBV24-1 to TRBJ1-2; 10 bases map to TRBD1. Trimming took 4 bases from V and 6 from J; bases not matched to a gene: 7. This CDR3 is built from 15 residues. Germline V gene data show CDR1 as KGHDR and CDR2 as SFDVKD. In DNA form, the CDR3 reads TGTGCCACCAGTGACCCTGACAGGGGGCGTGATGGCTACACCTTC. Translating it yields CATSDPDRGRDGYTF.

The chain employs TRBV20-1 and TRBJ2-7; unclear D gene. V was shortened by 0 bases and J by 3 bases, with 12 bases between the two germline ends. Germline-derived CDR1 and CDR2 are DFQATT and SNEGSKA (reference sequence). The CDR3 is 14 residues long. The CDR3 loop reads CSARDLRHHYEQYV. DNA of the CDR3: TGCAGTGCTAGAGATCTGAGACATCACTACGAGCAGTACGTC.

In this sample, this clonotype turned up many times. The rearrangement joins TRBV28 to TRBJ2-4; TRBD2 might be the D (6 bases). V was clipped by 2 bases and J by 0 bases, with 14 bases between them. The CDR3 has 17 residues. CDR1 is MDHEN and CDR2 is SYDVKM in the germline V gene. CDR3 residues: CASSLSGSGAAKNIQYF. As DNA, the CDR3 is TGTGCCAGCAGTTTAAGTGGGTCGGGAGCAGCCAAAAACATTCAGTACTTC.

The V gene is TRBV5-1, the J gene TRBJ2-7; D gene unclear. V lost 4 bases to trimming and J lost 5 bases, with 10 bases between them. The CDR3 contains 12 residues. Germline values: CDR1 SGHRS, CDR2 YFSETQ. DNA of the CDR3: TGCGCCAGCAGCCTTAACTACCACGAGCAGTACTTC. Amino acid sequence: CASSLNYHEQYF.

The gene calls are TRBV20-1 and TRBJ1-4, with 9 bases that match TRBD1. Germline V gives CDR1 DFQATT, CDR2 SNEGSKA (reference sequence). The CDR3 loop spans 15 amino acids. Trimming removed 3 bases from V and 5 bases from J; junction bases left unmatched: 7. The CDR3 sequence: CSASPTGTGNEKLFF. CDR3 nucleotide sequence: TGCAGTGCTAGTCCCACCGGGACAGGGAATGAAAAACTGTTTTTT.

The V and J genes are TRBV6-2 or TRBV6-3 and TRBJ2-1; 8 nucleotides agree with TRBD2. The germline gives CDR1 MNHEY, CDR2 SVGEGT. CDR3 length: 15 residues. V lost 7 bases and J lost 1; bases outside the gene matches: 6. The CDR3 region has the DNA TGTGCCAGCACCTCTCCTAGCGGGTCCTACAATGAGCAGTTCTTC. Its protein product is CASTSPSGSYNEQFF.

The chain has TRBV20-1 and TRBJ1-6; 8 nucleotides agree with TRBD1. Germline CDR1 is DFQATT and CDR2 is SNEGSKA (reference sequence). J gave up 2 bases and V 8 bases, and 11 bases lay outside the gene matches. This CDR3 is 16 amino acids long. In nucleotides, the CDR3 is TGCAGTTCAATCCTAGGACAGGGCACCTATAATTCACCCCTCCACTTT. Translation: CSSILGQGTYNSPLHF.

This clonotype has only a few counts. The chain employs TRBV6-2 or TRBV6-3 and TRBJ2-7; D uncertain. This CDR3 is built from 12 residues. Germline assignment: CDR1 MNHEY and CDR2 SVGEGT. The V and J ends lost 7 bases and 4 bases respectively, with 11 bases between them. The CDR3 reads CASTRNGYEQYF. The CDR3 DNA reads TGTGCCAGCACAAGGAATGGGTACGAGCAGTACTTC.

This clonotype appeared once. The genes are TRBV30 and TRBJ1-2; possibly TRBD1 for D (6 bases). Trimming took off 5 bases at V and 2 bases at J, with 12 bases between the two ends. This CDR3 has 13 amino acids. Germline V gene sequence: CDR1 GTSNPN, CDR2 SVGIG (reference sequence). The CDR3 protein is CAWSTGQNYGYTF. The CDR3 bases are TGTGCCTGGTCCACAGGGCAAAACTATGGCTACACCTTC.

This clonotype was detected many times. The rearrangement uses TRBV7-8 and TRBJ2-2; D is perhaps TRBD1 or TRBD2 (5 bases each). V was pared by 2 bases and J by 4 bases, with 11 bases between. The germline gives CDR1 SGHVS, CDR2 FQNEAQ. The CDR3 contains 15 residues. The CDR3 DNA is TGTGCCAGCAGCTTACAGGGCCGGGGCACCGGGGAGCTGTTTTTT. Amino acids: CASSLQGRGTGELFF.